These 23 T cell receptor beta chains originate from one sample sequenced in a study of vaccination and CD4 T cells after COVID-19. Treatment indicated: approximately 9-day PBMC culture with coronavirus spike peptide pools or control peptides (ViraFEST assay). Researchers used the Oncomine TCR Beta short-read assay to sequence DNA from cultured CD4+ T cells. TCRdb itself ran the PCR reads through MiXCR, one entry per CDR3 protein. The repertoire holds around 10,000 distinct CDR3 sequences, with more than 55% as singletons. Their specific antigens are unknown. Material for sequencing was CD4+ T cells from blood, cultured in vitro. The receptors were sampled from a human donor who had recovered from COVID-19.

The rearrangement joins TRBV7-8 to TRBJ1-5; D call uncertain. V shed 1 base and J shed 0 bases, with 4 bases lying between them. This CDR3 spans 14 amino acids. Per the germline V gene, CDR1 is SGHVS and CDR2 is FQNEAQ. CDR3 residues: CASSLEYSNQPQHF. CDR3 in DNA: TGTGCCAGCAGCTTAGAGTATAGCAATCAGCCCCAGCATTTT. The full variable domain, with the rest looked up from reference TRBV7-8 and TRBJ1-5, is GAGVSQSPRYKVAKRGQDVALRCDPISGHVSLFWYQQALGQGPEFLTYFQNEAQLDKSGLPSDRFFAERPEGSVSTLKIQRTQQEDSAVYLCASSLEYSNQPQHFGDGTRLSIL.

The V call is TRBV5-1, the J call TRBJ2-1; 7 positions agree with TRBD2. The ends lost 4 bases at V and 7 bases at J; junction bases unmatched: 14. The germline gives CDR1 SGHRS, CDR2 YFSETQ. This CDR3 has 16 amino acids. CDR3 sequence (DNA): TGCGCCAGCAGCACTAGCGCGGGTGCCGGAGGGAATGAGCAGTTCTTC. This gives the protein CASSTSAGAGGNEQFF.

This clonotype was found a few times. The CDR3 loop is CASREGTTNTGELFF. The CDR3 DNA follows: TGTGCCAGCAGGGAGGGGACGACTAACACCGGGGAGCTGTTTTTT. V is TRBV7-3 and J is TRBJ2-2; TRBD2 might be the D (6 bases). CDR1 SGHTA and CDR2 FQGTGA come from the germline V gene. The CDR3 runs to 15 residues. Trimming removed 6 bases at V and 2 bases at J, with 13 bases between.

This chain joins TRBV20-1 and TRBJ2-7, with D hard to call. The ends were cut back, 6 bases at V and 7 bases at J, with 16 bases in the middle. The CDR3 runs 12 residues. The germline CDR1 and CDR2 sequences are DFQATT and SNEGSKA (reference sequence). Here the CDR3 reads CSALTPWKEQYF. In DNA form, the CDR3 reads TGCAGTGCCCTAACCCCCTGGAAAGAGCAGTACTTC.

Here the CDR3 DNA reads TGTGCCAGCAGACCCGACAGGATGGATCAGCCCCAGCATTTT. It specifies CASRPDRMDQPQHF. The chain is built from TRBV6-1 and TRBJ1-5, with D possibly matching TRBD1 (6 bases). The V end was cut by 6 bases, the J end by 5 bases, with 14 bases between. Germline V CDR1 and CDR2: MNHNS, SASEGT. This CDR3 is 14 amino acids long.

This clonotype was counted a few times. The chain links TRBV7-2 to TRBJ2-7, with TRBD1 matching 8 bases. Germline CDR1 reads SGHTA; CDR2 reads FQGNSA. V shed 4 bases, J shed 3 bases, and the junction held 8 bases outside the gene matches. This CDR3 comprises 15 residues. As DNA, the CDR3 is TGTGCCAGCAGCTACGGGACAGGCGCCCTCTACGAGCAGTACTTC. Translating it yields CASSYGTGALYEQYF.

The rearrangement joins TRBV19 to TRBJ1-2; D might be TRBD1 (6 bases). This CDR3 contains 15 residues. Trimming pared 4 bases from V and 7 bases from J, leaving 19 bases between. Germline CDR1 is LNHDA and CDR2 is SQIVND (reference sequence). CDR3: CASSKISQGTSGYTF. CDR3 sequence (DNA): TGTGCCAGTAGTAAAATTTCTCAAGGGACATCTGGCTACACCTTC.

The chain couples TRBV10-3 to TRBJ2-7; TRBD2 agrees at 7 bases. This CDR3 is 13 amino acids long. J lost 3 bases, V lost 4 bases, and 3 bases had no gene match. Germline CDR1 ENHRY, CDR2 SYGVKD. In DNA form, the CDR3 reads TGTGCCATCAGTGGAAGGGAGGGCTACGAGCAGTACTTC. Translating it yields CAISGREGYEQYF.

The V gene is TRBV5-8, the J gene TRBJ2-1; 11 bases fit TRBD2. Per germline, CDR1 SGHTS and CDR2 YDEGEE. CDR3 length: 15 amino acids. With V trimmed by 4 bases and J by 7 bases, 7 bases remained unmatched. Written as DNA, the CDR3 is TGTGCCAGCAGCGAAAGACTAGCGGGACGGAATGAGCAGTTCTTC. This sequence encodes CASSERLAGRNEQFF.

This clonotype appeared once. V and J are TRBV6-5 and TRBJ2-7; D remains ambiguous. From germline, CDR1 is MNHEY and CDR2 SVGAGI. CDR3 length: 15 amino acids. The germline V and J ends were trimmed by 0 bases and 8 bases, with 17 bases remaining between them. The DNA of the CDR3 is TGTGCCAGCAGTTACTCGGGGATGGGTAGTAACCAGCAGTACTTC. Protein: CASSYSGMGSNQQYF.

This clonotype was found a few times. The chain recombines TRBV10-1 with TRBJ1-5; D unclear. Germline CDR1 WNHNN, CDR2 SYGVQD (reference sequence). Trimming left V 6 bases short and J 8 bases short, with 14 bases between. This CDR3 has 13 amino acids. CDR3 DNA: TGCGCCAGCAGCCGGGAGCCCGGGAAGCCCCAGCATTTT. Translation gives CASSREPGKPQHF.

The chain links TRBV28 to TRBJ1-5; possible D gene TRBD1, 5 bases. V lost 6 bases and J 4 bases, leaving 19 bases between the germline ends. This CDR3 is 16 amino acids long. Germline-derived CDR1 and CDR2 are MDHEN and SYDVKM. CDR3 sequence (DNA): TGTGCCAGCAGGGGGACGGTGGACAACAGAAATCAGCCCCAGCATTTT. This sequence encodes CASRGTVDNRNQPQHF.

The chain links TRBV6-1 to TRBJ2-3; 14 bases are a match to TRBD2. There are 16 residues in the CDR3. From germline, CDR1 is MNHNS and CDR2 SASEGT. The V and J ends lost 6 bases and 2 bases, in that order; junction bases with no gene match: 4. The CDR3 bases are TGTGCCAGCAGCCCGGGACTAGCGGGAGCCACAGATACGCAGTATTTT. Its protein is CASSPGLAGATDTQYF.

The chain is built from TRBV20-1 and TRBJ2-7, with 9 bases aligning to TRBD1. V dropped 1 base and J dropped 4; count of bases not matched to a gene: 8. CDR3 length equals 15 residues. Per germline, CDR1 DFQATT and CDR2 SNEGSKA (reference sequence). The CDR3: CSARGGQGNTYEQYF. CDR3 nucleotide sequence: TGCAGTGCTAGAGGGGGACAGGGTAACACTTACGAGCAGTACTTC.

This clonotype has more than one count but fewer than ten. This chain links TRBV6-5 with TRBJ1-5; no clear D gene. This CDR3 region has 12 residues. V lost 2 bases to trimming and J lost 6 bases, with 5 bases between them. Germline lookup yields CDR1 MNHEY and CDR2 SVGAGI. The chain's CDR3 is CASSYIGQPQHF. The CDR3 nucleotides are TGTGCCAGCAGTTACATAGGTCAGCCCCAGCATTTT.

The chain uses TRBV5-1 and TRBJ1-1; D might be TRBD1 (5 bases). With 5 bases removed from V and 10 bases from J, the gap between germline ends came to 18 bases. The CDR3 length is 13 residues. Per the germline V gene, CDR1 is SGHRS and CDR2 is YFSETQ. CDR3 DNA sequence: TGCGCCAGCAGGGTGACAGTTAACGACGTAGCTTTCTTT. It is translated as CASRVTVNDVAFF.

This clonotype appeared a few times. The chain recombines TRBV6-2 or TRBV6-3 with TRBJ2-5; 7 bases map to TRBD2. J was trimmed by 2 bases and V by 7 bases; bases with no gene match: 13. Looked up from germline, CDR1 is MNHEY and CDR2 is SVGEGT. There are 16 residues in the CDR3. DNA of the CDR3: TGTGCCAGCACACCCCACAGCGGGAAGATACAAGAGACCCAGTACTTC. Its protein product is CASTPHSGKIQETQYF.

The chain carries TRBV12-3 or TRBV12-4 and TRBJ1-1; D is unclear. V lost 5 bases to trimming and J lost 4 bases, with 17 bases between them. CDR3 length: 15 residues. This chain's CDR3 is CASSPAVMGTTEAFF. The CDR3 DNA is TGTGCCAGCAGTCCGGCAGTGATGGGTACCACTGAAGCTTTCTTT.

This sequence joins TRBV28 and TRBJ1-1; a weak D match, TRBD1 (6 bases). The CDR3 has 13 amino acids. V gave up 4 bases and J gave up 5 bases, with 11 bases separating them. The germline V gene has CDR1 MDHEN and CDR2 SYDVKM. The CDR3 region is CASSSDRITEAFF. The CDR3 bases are TGTGCCAGCAGTTCCGACAGGATAACTGAAGCTTTCTTT.

The V call is TRBV19, the J call TRBJ1-2; D is ambiguous. The CDR3 covers 14 residues. Germline CDR1 LNHDA, CDR2 SQIVND (reference sequence). Trimming took 3 bases from V and 8 from J, leaving 16 bases between them. As DNA, the CDR3 is TGTGCCAGTAGTATGGCAGACGGCTTACGCGGCTACACCTTC. This gives the protein CASSMADGLRGYTF.

This clonotype was picked up one time. The chain joins TRBV20-1 to TRBJ1-1; TRBD1 matches 9 bases. The CDR3 contains 16 residues. Germline-derived CDR1 and CDR2 are DFQATT and SNEGSKA (reference sequence). With V trimmed by 4 bases and J by 1 base, 10 bases remained unmatched. The CDR3 reads CSAIGTDRGSNTEAFF. The CDR3 region has the DNA TGCAGTGCTATTGGGACGGACAGGGGTTCGAACACTGAAGCTTTCTTT.

The chain uses TRBV4-1 and TRBJ2-7; maybe TRBD2 (6 bases). Between the trimmed V and J ends, which lost 6 bases and 3 bases, there was a span of 21 bases. The CDR3 runs 16 residues. The germline V gene has CDR1 MGHRA and CDR2 YSYEKL. This CDR3 is CASSQQRTLDYYEQYF. The CDR3 nucleotides are TGCGCCAGCAGTCAACAGCGGACCTTGGACTACTACGAGCAGTACTTC.

V gene TRBV10-2 combines with J gene TRBJ2-2; D ambiguous. The CDR3 contains 13 residues. Germline CDR1 and CDR2: WSHSY and SAAADI. Trimming took off 6 bases at V and 3 bases at J, with 8 bases between the two ends. The CDR3 loop is CASRRRDTGELFF. In DNA form, the CDR3 reads TGCGCCAGCAGAAGACGAGACACCGGGGAGCTGTTTTTT.